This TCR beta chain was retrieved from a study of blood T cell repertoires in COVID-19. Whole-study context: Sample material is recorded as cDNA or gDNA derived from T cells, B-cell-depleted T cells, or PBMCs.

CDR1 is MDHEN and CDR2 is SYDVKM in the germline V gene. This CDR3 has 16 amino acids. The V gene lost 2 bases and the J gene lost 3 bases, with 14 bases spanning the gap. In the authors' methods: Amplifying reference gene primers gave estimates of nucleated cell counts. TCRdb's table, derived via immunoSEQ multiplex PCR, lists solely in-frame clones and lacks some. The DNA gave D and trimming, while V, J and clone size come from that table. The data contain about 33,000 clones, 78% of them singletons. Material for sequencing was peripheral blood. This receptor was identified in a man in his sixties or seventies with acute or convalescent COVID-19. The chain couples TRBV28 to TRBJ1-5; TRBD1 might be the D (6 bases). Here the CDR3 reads CASSLNPGQPNQPQHF. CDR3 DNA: TGTGCCAGCAGTTTAAACCCAGGACAGCCCAATCAGCCCCAGCATTTT.